The T cell receptor beta chain under discussion was sequenced for a study of T cell repertoires in cytomegalovirus infection (dated by TCRdb to the late 2010s). About the full investigation: Donor HLA type was relevant to the analysis, as public TCR beta signatures indicated carriage of CMV infection together with the matching HLA type. Study-wide conclusions, independent of this receptor: Carriers of CMV infection plus the relevant HLA type were discriminated by the cumulative frequency of public TCR beta family members in the study cohort and in an independent roughly 370-donor cohort. In the ex vivo response, HLA-C-restricted CMV-specific TCR beta clonotypes were dominant, and in two of eight donors the single most frequent clonotype came from this HLA-C-restricted group.

Spanning cysteine to phenylalanine, the CDR3 consists of 12 amino acids. Of the read, only the CDR3 DNA is kept; its 36 bases are in frame from base 1. Sequencing instrument: Illumina HiSeq 1500. TCRdb trimmed public reads at Q25 via fastp, called clones via MiXCR and kept in-frame beta chains. Each entry is one CDR3 protein sequence, shown with its most common DNA and genes. This sample gives over 200,000 distinct CDR3 sequences in total; roughly an eighth of them show up just once. The ten top clones hold about 10% of the sample. Concerning this clonotype itself: There is no known antigen for this receptor. One junction end does not reproduce the germline sequence, and a read error may be involved.

The V and J segments used are TRBV12-3 or TRBV12-4 and TRBJ2-5, with the D gene uncertain. The sample taken for sequencing was PBMCs. The sequence derives from a human donor in good health (CMV status not recorded). Some clones in this sample may be carry-over from other donors' samples. The CDR3 region: CASSLVGETQCF. In nucleotides, the sequence is TGTGCCAGCAGTTTAGTGGGTGAGACCCAGTGCTTC.